One sample yielded the 15 T cell receptor beta chains listed below, sequenced in a study of blood T cell repertoires in COVID-19. Repertoires were generated with immunoSEQ multiplex PCR, while TCRdb's copy carries only in-frame clones and drops some. The data show 100,000 to 150,000 clones, roughly three quarters seen once. What was sequenced was peripheral blood. The receptors here all came from a woman between 70 and 85 years old with acute or convalescent COVID-19.

This clone ranks as medium-sized (0.01 to 0.1%). The rearrangement joins TRBV28 to TRBJ1-4; D is undetermined. From germline, CDR1 is MDHEN and CDR2 SYDVKM. This CDR3 has 12 amino acids. Trimming shortened V by 5 bases and J by 5 bases, and 6 bases separated the two germline ends. The CDR3 here is CASSPFNEKLFF. The CDR3 bases are TGTGCCAGCAGTCCATTCAATGAAAAACTGTTTTTT. Based on the CDR3 plus reference TRBV28 and TRBJ1-4, the full variable domain is DVKVTQSSRYLVKRTGEKVFLECVQDMDHENMFWYRQDPGLGLRLIYFSYDVKMKEKGDIPEGYSVSREKKERFSLILESASTNQTSMYLCASSPFNEKLFFGSGTQLSVL.

The rearrangement links TRBV10-3 to TRBJ2-5; TRBD1 matches 11 bases. Germline-derived CDR1 and CDR2 are ENHRY and SYGVKD. The ends lost 2 bases at V and 2 bases at J; junction bases unmatched: 4. The CDR3 loop spans 16 amino acids. Written as DNA, the CDR3 is TGTGCCATCAGTGAGCCCGGGACAGGGGGGCAAGAGACCCAGTACTTC. Residues: CAISEPGTGGQETQYF.

The CDR3 reads CSVAQANEQFF. The CDR3 DNA reads TGCAGCGTTGCCCAGGCCAATGAGCAGTTCTTC. The rearrangement links TRBV29-1 to TRBJ2-1; the D is unclear. There are 11 residues in the CDR3. CDR1 is SQVTM, CDR2 ANQGSEA, per germline. V was trimmed by 4 bases and J by 6 bases, leaving 7 bases between them.

The chain couples TRBV15 to TRBJ2-5, with 11 bases aligning to TRBD2. Losses at the gene ends were 0 bases for V and 4 bases for J; bases not matched to a gene: 7. Germline V gene lookup returns CDR1 LNHNV and CDR2 YYDKDF (reference sequence). CDR3 length equals 17 residues. The CDR3 sequence is CATSREVAGGGTETQYF. CDR3 DNA sequence: TGTGCCACCAGCAGAGAAGTAGCGGGAGGGGGTACAGAGACCCAGTACTTC. Full variable domain (rest looked up from reference TRBV15 and TRBJ2-5): DAMVIQNPRYQVTQFGKPVTLSCSQTLNHNVMYWYQQKSSQAPKLLFHYYDKDFNNEADTPDNFQSRRPNTSFCFLDIRSPGLGDTAMYLCATSREVAGGGTETQYFGPGTRLLVL.

This clone was detected many times. This chain connects TRBV2 to TRBJ1-6; D is perhaps TRBD1 (6 bases). The CDR3 is 15 residues long. Trimming took 2 bases from V and 9 from J, leaving 14 bases between them. Germline values: CDR1 SNHLY, CDR2 FYNNEI. The CDR3 region is CASSEIQGSGSPLHF. For the CDR3, the DNA is TGTGCCAGCAGTGAAATCCAGGGGTCGGGTTCACCCCTCCACTTT.

V usage is TRBV7-2 and J usage is TRBJ2-1; 8 bases are shared with TRBD2. Germline trimming cut 5 bases from V and 0 bases from J; bases unmatched to any gene: 3. CDR3 length equals 15 residues. From germline, CDR1 is SGHTA and CDR2 FQGNSA. The CDR3 nucleotides are TGTGCCAGCAGCCCCGGACTAGCCTCCTACAATGAGCAGTTCTTC. Translated: CASSPGLASYNEQFF.

The V and J genes are TRBV28 and TRBJ2-7, with a possible D match to TRBD2 (6 bases). The CDR3 contains 15 residues. Germline CDR1 MDHEN, CDR2 SYDVKM. Trimming cost V 6 bases and J 1 base, with 16 bases left between them. The CDR3 sequence: CASSRPGLTSYEQYF. In DNA, the CDR3 is TGTGCCAGCAGCCGACCGGGACTCACGTCCTACGAGCAGTACTTC.

The table lists this clone with a count of one. The chain couples TRBV28 to TRBJ1-5; D is unclear. V lost 4 bases, J lost 6 bases, and 10 bases lay in between. The CDR3 is 13 amino acids. The germline V gene encodes CDR1 MDHEN and CDR2 SYDVKM. CDR3 protein: CASSSTGFQPQHF. For the CDR3, the DNA is TGTGCCAGCAGTTCGACCGGGTTTCAGCCCCAGCATTTT.

This clone appeared many times. This chain joins TRBV3-1 (or the pseudogene TRBV3-2) and TRBJ2-1, with 10 bases fitting TRBD2. V shed 1 base, J shed 9 bases, and the junction held 9 bases outside the gene matches. Germline V CDR1 and CDR2: LGHDT, YNNKEL (reference sequence). The CDR3 is 16 residues long. The CDR3 loop is CASSQVSSGSRGEQFF. The CDR3, as DNA: TGTGCCAGCAGCCAAGTGTCTAGCGGGAGTAGGGGTGAGCAGTTCTTC.

V and J are TRBV28 and TRBJ2-7; D is undetermined. V was shortened by 6 bases and J by 0 bases, with 21 bases between the two germline ends. CDR3 length: 17 residues. Looked up from germline, CDR1 is MDHEN and CDR2 is SYDVKM. In DNA form, the CDR3 reads TGTGCCAGCAGAACCCGCGTACAGATTCCGAGCTCCTACGAGCAGTACTTC. Protein sequence: CASRTRVQIPSSYEQYF. The full variable domain, its missing parts supplied by reference TRBV28 and TRBJ2-7, is DVKVTQSSRYLVKRTGEKVFLECVQDMDHENMFWYRQDPGLGLRLIYFSYDVKMKEKGDIPEGYSVSREKKERFSLILESASTNQTSMYLCASRTRVQIPSSYEQYFGPGTRLTVT.

The chain joins TRBV2 to TRBJ2-6; D may be TRBD2 (5 bases). The germline V gene encodes CDR1 SNHLY and CDR2 FYNNEI. The CDR3 sequence is 16 residues long. Trimming removed 2 bases from V and 0 bases from J, with 8 bases in between. The CDR3 protein is CASSELRASGANVLTF. The CDR3 DNA sequence: TGTGCCAGCAGTGAATTGAGGGCCTCTGGGGCCAACGTCCTGACTTTC. The entire variable domain, with the rest obtained from reference TRBV2 and TRBJ2-6, is as follows: EPEVTQTPSHQVTQMGQEVILRCVPISNHLYFYWYRQILGQKVEFLVSFYNNEISEKSEIFDDQFSVERPDGSNFTLKIRSTKLEDSAMYFCASSELRASGANVLTFGAGSRLTVL.

The chain recombines TRBV6-4 with TRBJ1-4; tentative D call: TRBD1 (5 bases). Trimming removed 2 bases at V and 11 bases at J, with 9 bases between. The CDR3 runs to 12 residues. The germline CDR1 and CDR2 sequences are MRHNA and SNTAGT. The CDR3 spells CASSDSAGKLFF. The CDR3 DNA is TGTGCCAGCAGTGACAGCGCAGGGAAACTGTTTTTT.

This clone was seen at least ten times. The chain is built from TRBV14 and TRBJ1-1; weak D call: TRBD1 (5 bases). Trimming cost V 1 base and J 5 bases, with 11 bases left between them. CDR1 and CDR2 from the germline V gene are SGHDN and FVKESK. The CDR3 is made up of 14 amino acids. CDR3 in DNA: TGTGCCAGCAGCCAAGGCTCGGGGGAGACTGAAGCTTTCTTT. It yields the protein CASSQGSGETEAFF.

The chain has TRBV3-1 (or the pseudogene TRBV3-2) and TRBJ1-6, with D uncertain. The germline V gene has CDR1 LGHDT and CDR2 YNNKEL (reference sequence). The CDR3 sequence is 14 residues long. The germline V and J ends were trimmed by 0 bases and 7 bases, with 7 bases remaining between them. CDR3 loop: CASSQDGLNSPLHF. CDR3 in DNA: TGTGCCAGCAGCCAAGATGGGCTGAATTCACCCCTCCACTTT.

The chain links TRBV18 to TRBJ1-1; maybe TRBD1 (6 bases). Trimming left V 3 bases short and J 4 bases short, with 18 bases between. The length of the CDR3 is 16 residues. Germline assignment: CDR1 KGHSH and CDR2 LQKENI. This CDR3 reads CASSPQGLGAVTEAFF. The CDR3, as DNA: TGTGCCAGCTCACCCCAGGGGCTGGGGGCAGTCACTGAAGCTTTCTTT.